This TCR beta chain derives from a study of T cell responses to AZD1222 COVID-19 vaccine. This CDR3 is 18 amino acids long. Germline-derived CDR1 and CDR2 are LNHNV and YYDKDF (reference sequence). Trimming removed 0 bases from V and 7 bases from J, with 19 bases in between. As to this clone: The antigen remains unidentified.

Whole-study results and caveats: Clonal diversity was possibly underestimated, and the donors were mostly white British, with more females. Along spike, vaccine-associated CD4 TCRs were found throughout, with dominance at 160-218 and 743-854.

This table comes from immunoSEQ multiplex PCR, and its TCRdb copy is limited to in-frame clones, with some not included. The sample shows about 120,000 clones, roughly 90% of them seen only once. Specimen: peripheral blood, collected on day 0 of AZD1222 vaccination. The chain is built from TRBV15 and TRBJ1-6; D unresolved. The TCR originated in an adult in good health. CDR3 region: CATSRDQAGRKGNSPLHF. CDR3 DNA sequence: TGTGCCACCAGCAGAGATCAGGCGGGAAGGAAGGGCAATTCACCCCTCCACTTT.